The clone carrying this T cell receptor beta chain was picked up many times. What it recognizes is unknown. The data stem from a study of T cell repertoires in cytomegalovirus infection. Study context: Indications came from public TCR beta signatures; they pointed to CMV infection and to a matching HLA type.

MiXCR was run by TCRdb on the reads, yielding one entry per CDR3 protein. The sample includes 310,000 or so distinct CDR3 sequences, roughly 15% of them seen just once. The CDR3 is made up of 15 amino acids. CDR1 and CDR2 from the germline V gene are SGHTA and FQGNSA. With 1 base removed from V and 4 bases from J, the gap between germline ends came to 10 bases. Study results and limitations: Cumulative public TCR beta family frequency identified CMV carriers with the relevant HLA. HLA-C-restricted CMV clonotypes gave the most frequent clonotype in two of eight donors.

This TCR was sampled from a human donor in good health (CMV status not recorded). Some clones in this sample may be carry-over from other donors' samples. The rearrangement uses TRBV7-2 and TRBJ1-4; D gene unclear. Sequenced input: PBMCs. CDR3 sequence (DNA): TGTGCCAGCAGCTTAGTCGGGGAAATTAATGAAAAACTGTTTTTT. This codes for CASSLVGEINEKLFF.